The present entry profiles one T cell receptor (beta chain) with its context. The record originates from a study of CD8+ T cells in alopecia areata. Once RNA had been extracted, it was reverse transcribed into cDNA to act as the sequencing template. Some clones are missing from TCRdb's copy, which holds only in-frame ones; the method was immunoSEQ multiplex PCR. The table includes 90,000 to 100,000 clones, 60% to 65% detected once. As to treatment: oral pan-JAK inhibitor, 5-10 mg twice daily. The CDR3 extends over 11 amino acids. Trimming pared 5 bases from V and 6 bases from J, leaving 7 bases between. Germline CDR1 SGHNT, CDR2 YENEEA.

This specimen consisted of CD8+ T cells sorted from blood, obtained at week 4, from a patient treated with tofacitinib. This clonotype was sampled from a human donor with alopecia areata. This chain connects TRBV11-3 to TRBJ1-2, with D hard to call. CDR3 sequence (DNA): TGTGCCAGCAGCACGGGAGATGGCTACACCTTC. It codes for CASSTGDGYTF.